These T cell receptor beta chains were read from a single sample in a study of blood T cells in healthy people across ages. TCRdb re-called the 5' RACE reads through MiXCR, storing one row per CDR3 protein. Among roughly 930,000 distinct CDR3 sequences listed, about 48% were seen once. The source material was blood. Every receptor here comes from a man under 40 in good health. Each CDR3 is given without its conserved first and last residue. The order of the fields is V gene, D gene, J gene, CDR3 protein. D genes are given only for firm matches.

V gene: TRBV7-9
D gene: NA
J gene: TRBJ2-2
CDR3 protein: ASSFGPGQANTGELF

V gene: TRBV6-1
D gene: TRBD2
J gene: TRBJ2-5
CDR3 protein: AVLVGGRETQY

V gene: TRBV7-2
D gene: TRBD1
J gene: TRBJ2-1
CDR3 protein: ASSLEGQGVYNERF

V gene: TRBV5-1
D gene: TRBD2
J gene: TRBJ2-3
CDR3 protein: ASSGPGLAGGYTDTQY

V gene: TRBV6-6
D gene: TRBD2
J gene: TRBJ2-1
CDR3 protein: VSSSQPGGIRVNEQF

V gene: TRBV28
D gene: NA
J gene: TRBJ2-3
CDR3 protein: ASTLAGAGGTPSTDTQY

V gene: TRBV5-1
D gene: TRBD1
J gene: TRBJ2-1
CDR3 protein: AGSLFFGAGTEYNEQF

V gene: TRBV6-2/TRBV6-3
D gene: TRBD2
J gene: TRBJ2-3
CDR3 protein: ATVFGSGGISTDTQY

V gene: TRBV29-1
D gene: NA
J gene: TRBJ2-7
CDR3 protein: SVEGDKNEQY

V gene: TRBV25-1
D gene: NA
J gene: TRBJ2-7
CDR3 protein: ASSDRLFSYEQY

V gene: TRBV20-1
D gene: NA
J gene: TRBJ1-1
CDR3 protein: SAKTGHMNTEAF

V gene: TRBV12-3/TRBV12-4
D gene: NA
J gene: TRBJ2-3
CDR3 protein: ASVGADAQY

V gene: TRBV4-1
D gene: NA
J gene: TRBJ2-7
CDR3 protein: ASSQTGSISYEQY

V gene: TRBV7-2
D gene: TRBD1
J gene: TRBJ2-1
CDR3 protein: ASSLPTGRSEQF

V gene: TRBV2
D gene: NA
J gene: TRBJ2-2
CDR3 protein: ASSPRAAEVGGELF

V gene: TRBV4-1
D gene: TRBD1
J gene: TRBJ2-1
CDR3 protein: ASSFPDRTYNEQF

V gene: TRBV5-1
D gene: NA
J gene: TRBJ1-2
CDR3 protein: ASSRMDRANYGYT

V gene: TRBV6-2/TRBV6-3
D gene: NA
J gene: NA
CDR3 protein: ACSLSYEQY

V gene: TRBV5-1
D gene: TRBD1
J gene: TRBJ2-7
CDR3 protein: ASSRDRPYEQY

V gene: TRBV7-2
D gene: NA
J gene: TRBJ1-1
CDR3 protein: ACSLQGVTEAF

V gene: TRBV19
D gene: NA
J gene: TRBJ2-1
CDR3 protein: ASSIVPGNYNEQF

V gene: TRBV27
D gene: NA
J gene: TRBJ2-3
CDR3 protein: ASSFSSWVTDTQY

V gene: TRBV12-3/TRBV12-4
D gene: TRBD2
J gene: TRBJ2-3
CDR3 protein: ASSSGRAGPDTQY

V gene: TRBV4-3
D gene: TRBD2
J gene: TRBJ2-3
CDR3 protein: ASSQDLPAGVDTQY

V gene: TRBV27
D gene: NA
J gene: TRBJ2-1
CDR3 protein: ASSLMTRGNEQF

V gene: TRBV20-1
D gene: TRBD1
J gene: TRBJ1-6
CDR3 protein: SASADRAVNSPLH

V gene: TRBV15
D gene: TRBD1
J gene: TRBJ1-2
CDR3 protein: VTSREEGANYGYT

V gene: TRBV29-1
D gene: NA
J gene: TRBJ2-3
CDR3 protein: SVALPFLGAGLTDTQY

V gene: TRBV3-1
D gene: NA
J gene: TRBJ1-2
CDR3 protein: ASSPPGLYGYT

V gene: TRBV7-3
D gene: NA
J gene: TRBJ1-2
CDR3 protein: ASSLSFSAGYT

V gene: TRBV6-2/TRBV6-3
D gene: NA
J gene: TRBJ2-1
CDR3 protein: ASIRDRYRRDEQF

V gene: TRBV6-1
D gene: NA
J gene: TRBJ1-2
CDR3 protein: ATLSERETWGYT

V gene: TRBV20-1
D gene: TRBD2
J gene: TRBJ2-5
CDR3 protein: SAPSRGGDQETQY

V gene: TRBV9
D gene: TRBD2
J gene: TRBJ2-7
CDR3 protein: ASSAGLAGPYEQY

V gene: TRBV5-1
D gene: NA
J gene: TRBJ1-4
CDR3 protein: ASSSGGSDEKLF

V gene: TRBV30
D gene: TRBD1
J gene: TRBJ1-2
CDR3 protein: AWGQGDGYT

V gene: TRBV2
D gene: NA
J gene: TRBJ2-7
CDR3 protein: ASSVVVYEQY